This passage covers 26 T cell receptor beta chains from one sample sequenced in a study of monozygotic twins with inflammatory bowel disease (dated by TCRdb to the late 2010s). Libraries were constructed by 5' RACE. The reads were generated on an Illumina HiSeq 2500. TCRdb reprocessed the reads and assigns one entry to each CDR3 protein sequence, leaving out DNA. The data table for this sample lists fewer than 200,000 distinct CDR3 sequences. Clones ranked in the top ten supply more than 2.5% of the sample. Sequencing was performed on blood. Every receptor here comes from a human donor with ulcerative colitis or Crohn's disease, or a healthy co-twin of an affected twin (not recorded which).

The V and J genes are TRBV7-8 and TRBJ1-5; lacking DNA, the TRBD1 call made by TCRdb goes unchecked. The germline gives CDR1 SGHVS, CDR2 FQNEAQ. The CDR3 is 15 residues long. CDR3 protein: CASSLTGTGDQPQHF.

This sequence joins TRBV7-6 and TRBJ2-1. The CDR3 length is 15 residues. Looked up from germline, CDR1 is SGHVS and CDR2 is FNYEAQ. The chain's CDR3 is CASSLDVRSYNEQFF.

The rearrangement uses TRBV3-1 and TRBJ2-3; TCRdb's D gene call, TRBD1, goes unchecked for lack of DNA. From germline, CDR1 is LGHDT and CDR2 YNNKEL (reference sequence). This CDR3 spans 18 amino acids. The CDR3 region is CASSQDLMVQGATDTQYF.

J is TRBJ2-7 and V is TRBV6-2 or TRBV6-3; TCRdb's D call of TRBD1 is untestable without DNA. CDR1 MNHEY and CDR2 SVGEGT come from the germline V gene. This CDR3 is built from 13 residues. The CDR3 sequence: CASSRDRIHEQYF.

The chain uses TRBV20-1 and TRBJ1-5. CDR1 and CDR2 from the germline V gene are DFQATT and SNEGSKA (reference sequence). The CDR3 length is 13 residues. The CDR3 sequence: CSASEHLNQPQHF.

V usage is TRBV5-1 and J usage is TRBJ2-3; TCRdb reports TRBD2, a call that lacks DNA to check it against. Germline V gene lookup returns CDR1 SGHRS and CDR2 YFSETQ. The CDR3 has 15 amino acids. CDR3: CASSLGGGRTDTQYF.

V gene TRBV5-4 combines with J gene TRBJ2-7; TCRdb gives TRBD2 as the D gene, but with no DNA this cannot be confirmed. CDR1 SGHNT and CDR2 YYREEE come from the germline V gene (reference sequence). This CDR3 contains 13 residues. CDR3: CASSLGPREEQYF.

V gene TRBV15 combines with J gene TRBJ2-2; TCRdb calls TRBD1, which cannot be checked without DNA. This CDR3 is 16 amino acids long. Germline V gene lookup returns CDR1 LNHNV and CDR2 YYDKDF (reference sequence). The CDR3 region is CATSRDSRPRAGELFF.

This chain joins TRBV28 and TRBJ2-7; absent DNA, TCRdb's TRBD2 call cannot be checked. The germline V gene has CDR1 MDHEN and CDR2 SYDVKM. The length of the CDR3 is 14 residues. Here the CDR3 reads CASSLWQAHYEQYF.

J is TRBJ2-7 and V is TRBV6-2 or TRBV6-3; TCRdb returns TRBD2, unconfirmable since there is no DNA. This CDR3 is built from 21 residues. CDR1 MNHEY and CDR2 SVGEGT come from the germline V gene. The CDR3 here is CASSYSGGNVGLAGLSYEQYF.

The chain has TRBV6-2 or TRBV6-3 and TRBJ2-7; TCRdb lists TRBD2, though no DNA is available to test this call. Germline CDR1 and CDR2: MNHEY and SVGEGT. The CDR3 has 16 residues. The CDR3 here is CASSNNGTSVRYEQYF.

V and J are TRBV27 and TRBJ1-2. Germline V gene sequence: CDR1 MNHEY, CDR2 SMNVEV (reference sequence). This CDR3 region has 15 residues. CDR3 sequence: CASSFLPLVGYGYTF.

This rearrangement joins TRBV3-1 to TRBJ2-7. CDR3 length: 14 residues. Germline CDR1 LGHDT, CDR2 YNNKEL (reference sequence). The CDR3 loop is CASSQGPSGYEQYF.

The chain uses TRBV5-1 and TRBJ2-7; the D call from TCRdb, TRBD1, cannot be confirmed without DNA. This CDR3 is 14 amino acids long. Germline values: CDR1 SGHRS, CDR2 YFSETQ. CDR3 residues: CASSIKTGMDEQYF.

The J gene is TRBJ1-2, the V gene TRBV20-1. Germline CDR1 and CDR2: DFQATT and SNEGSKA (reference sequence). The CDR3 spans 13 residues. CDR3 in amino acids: CSARDERDYGYTF.

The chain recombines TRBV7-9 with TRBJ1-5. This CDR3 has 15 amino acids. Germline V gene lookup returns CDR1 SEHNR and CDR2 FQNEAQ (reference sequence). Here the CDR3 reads CASSLDLGSNQPQHF.

The CDR3 loop is CASSPGSPNTEAFF. The chain carries TRBV11-3 and TRBJ1-1; TCRdb reports TRBD1, a call that lacks DNA to check it against. Germline CDR1 SGHNT, CDR2 YENEEA. This CDR3 contains 14 residues.

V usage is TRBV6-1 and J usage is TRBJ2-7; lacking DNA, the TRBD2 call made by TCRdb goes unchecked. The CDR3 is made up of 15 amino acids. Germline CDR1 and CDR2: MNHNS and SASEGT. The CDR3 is CASSESEGSSYEQYF.

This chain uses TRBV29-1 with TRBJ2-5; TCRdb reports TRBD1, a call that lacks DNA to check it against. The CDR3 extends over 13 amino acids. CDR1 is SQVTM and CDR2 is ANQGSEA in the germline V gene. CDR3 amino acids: CSGSPQAAETQYF.

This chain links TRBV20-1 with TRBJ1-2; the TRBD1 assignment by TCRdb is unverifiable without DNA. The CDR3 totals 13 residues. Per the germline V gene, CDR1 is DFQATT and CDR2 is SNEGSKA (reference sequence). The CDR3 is CSAPTGANYGYTF.

CDR3 amino acids: CASSSGTGTFDEQFF. V is TRBV6-1 and J is TRBJ2-1; the TRBD1 assignment by TCRdb is unverifiable without DNA. CDR1 and CDR2 (germline): MNHNS, SASEGT. The CDR3 covers 15 residues.

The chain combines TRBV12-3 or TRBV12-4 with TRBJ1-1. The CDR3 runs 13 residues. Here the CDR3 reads CASSFEGSTEAFF.

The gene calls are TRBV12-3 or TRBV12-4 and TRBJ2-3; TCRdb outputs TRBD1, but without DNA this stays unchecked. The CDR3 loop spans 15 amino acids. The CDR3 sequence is CASSLRDISTDTQYF.

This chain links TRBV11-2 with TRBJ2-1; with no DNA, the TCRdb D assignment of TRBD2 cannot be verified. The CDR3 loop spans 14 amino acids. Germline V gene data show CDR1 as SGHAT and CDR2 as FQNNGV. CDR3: CASSSMRELNEQFF.

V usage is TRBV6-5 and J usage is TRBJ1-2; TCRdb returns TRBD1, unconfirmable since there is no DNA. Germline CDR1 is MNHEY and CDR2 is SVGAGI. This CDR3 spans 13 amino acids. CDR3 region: CASSYHRAYGYTF.

The CDR3 here is CASSEAGKHTEAFF. The rearrangement uses TRBV6-1 and TRBJ1-1. CDR1 and CDR2 from the germline V gene are MNHNS and SASEGT. The CDR3 totals 14 residues.